What follows are 13 T cell receptor beta chains derived from one specimen sequenced in a study of T cells after yellow fever vaccination. TCRdb re-derived calls from the 5' RACE reads in MiXCR, one entry per CDR3 protein. The table records 450,000 to 550,000 distinct CDR3 sequences, roughly 19% of them present only once. This specimen consisted of PBMCs, obtained 15 days after the yellow fever booster vaccination. The receptor source for this set is a man aged 25 to 45 who received the YFV17D yellow fever vaccine.

The chain links TRBV7-6 to TRBJ2-7; 7 nucleotides agree with TRBD1. V lost 5 bases to trimming and J lost 3 bases; unmatched junction nucleotides: 7. CDR1 and CDR2 (germline): SGHVS, FNYEAQ. This CDR3 is 14 amino acids long. The CDR3 loop reads CASSRETGNYEQYF. DNA for the CDR3: TGTGCCAGCAGCCGAGAGACAGGGAACTACGAGCAGTACTTC.

This clonotype was detected only a few times. The chain employs TRBV7-9 and TRBJ2-7; D is uncertain. This CDR3 is 14 amino acids long. Trimming pared 5 bases from V and 0 bases from J, leaving 11 bases between. The germline gives CDR1 SEHNR, CDR2 FQNEAQ (reference sequence). Written as DNA, the CDR3 is TGTGCCAGCAGCCCCGCGCCAGACTCCTACGAGCAGTACTTC. This translates into CASSPAPDSYEQYF.

This rearrangement joins TRBV4-3 to TRBJ1-4, with 7 positions matching TRBD1. The CDR3 is 18 residues long. The V segment lost 3 bases and the J segment 5 bases; nucleotides outside the gene matches: 15. The V gene's germline CDR1 is LGHNA and CDR2 YSLEER. CDR3: CASSQGTDDDPLNEKLFF. The CDR3 coding sequence is TGCGCCAGCAGCCAGGGGACAGACGACGACCCCCTAAATGAAAAACTGTTTTTT.

The chain has TRBV5-1 and TRBJ2-7; 7 nucleotides align to TRBD2. V gave up 5 bases and J gave up 0 bases; unmatched junction bases: 2. The CDR3 loop spans 13 amino acids. Germline CDR1 is SGHRS and CDR2 is YFSETQ. As DNA, the CDR3 is TGCGCCAGCAGTGGACTAGACTCCTACGAGCAGTACTTC. This encodes CASSGLDSYEQYF.

This clonotype was recorded a few times. The chain recombines TRBV20-1 with TRBJ2-1; 11 bases align to TRBD2. The germline CDR1 and CDR2 sequences are DFQATT and SNEGSKA (reference sequence). This CDR3 contains 16 residues. V dropped 5 bases and J dropped 6; count of bases not matched to a gene: 12. The CDR3 protein is CSARRLAGGPANEQFF. Written as DNA, the CDR3 is TGCAGTGCTCGTAGATTAGCGGGAGGGCCCGCCAATGAGCAGTTCTTC.

The rearrangement joins TRBV20-1 to TRBJ2-7, with TRBD1 matching over 7 bases. The CDR3 covers 15 residues. V was pared by 4 bases and J by 6 bases, with 15 bases of the junction left unmatched. CDR1 DFQATT and CDR2 SNEGSKA come from the germline V gene (reference sequence). CDR3 DNA: TGCAGTGCTAACCGGGACAGCGCAGCCCGGGGCGAGCAGTACTTC. Protein sequence: CSANRDSAARGEQYF.

This chain uses TRBV11-2 with TRBJ2-1; the D gene is possibly TRBD1 (6 bases). Germline V gene sequence: CDR1 SGHAT, CDR2 FQNNGV. The CDR3 consists of 18 residues. Deletions cut 4 bases from V and 5 bases from J, with 24 bases between. The CDR3, as DNA: TGTGCCAGCAGCTACCAGGGGCTTCAGTGGGGCGTCAACAATGAGCAGTTCTTC. Protein sequence: CASSYQGLQWGVNNEQFF. Drawing the rest from reference TRBV11-2 and TRBJ2-1, the complete variable domain is EAGVAQSPRYKIIEKRQSVAFWCNPISGHATLYWYQQILGQGPKLLIQFQNNGVVDDSQLPKDRFSAERLKGVDSTLKIQPAKLEDSAVYLCASSYQGLQWGVNNEQFFGPGTRLTVL.

This clonotype has just a few counts. The chain is built from TRBV7-9 and TRBJ1-1; D remains ambiguous. The CDR3 extends over 13 amino acids. Germline CDR1 SEHNR, CDR2 FQNEAQ (reference sequence). The V end lost 5 bases, the J end lost 1 base, and 8 bases lay between the germline ends. The CDR3 protein is CASSPDGNTEAFF. The CDR3 DNA reads TGTGCCAGCAGCCCGGACGGGAACACTGAAGCTTTCTTT.

The V gene is TRBV28, the J gene TRBJ2-7; D is unresolved. This CDR3 is built from 14 residues. The germline gives CDR1 MDHEN, CDR2 SYDVKM. Trimming took off 6 bases at V and 0 bases at J, with 12 bases between the two ends. As DNA, the CDR3 is TGTGCCAGCAGAGTGGCGGTATACTCCTACGAGCAGTACTTC. This translates into CASRVAVYSYEQYF.

This clonotype has just a few counts. V usage is TRBV5-1 and J usage is TRBJ1-4, with a possible D match to TRBD1 (5 bases). The CDR3 spans 15 residues. Trimming removed 4 bases at V and 8 bases at J, with 18 bases between. CDR1 is SGHRS, CDR2 YFSETQ, per germline. For the CDR3, the DNA is TGCGCCAGCAGCGTGGGGACTGAAGGCCGGGAAAAACTGTTTTTT. This translates into CASSVGTEGREKLFF.

This clonotype was picked up a small number of times. J is TRBJ2-7 and V is TRBV2; 8 positions agree with TRBD1. Germline V gene sequence: CDR1 SNHLY, CDR2 FYNNEI. The CDR3 totals 12 residues. With 7 bases clipped from V and 5 bases from J, the junction kept 4 bases outside the gene matches. This chain's CDR3 is CASNDRGDEQYF. The CDR3 DNA follows: TGTGCCAGCAATGACAGGGGAGACGAGCAGTACTTC.

The chain carries TRBV13 and TRBJ2-5, with D possibly TRBD1 on 6 matching bases. The V and J ends lost 5 bases and 4 bases respectively, with 20 bases between them. This CDR3 has 16 amino acids. Germline-derived CDR1 and CDR2 are PRHDT and FYEKMQ (reference sequence). The CDR3 loop is CASSPLGARSGETQYF. The DNA for the CDR3 is TGTGCCAGCAGCCCGTTGGGGGCGCGGAGCGGAGAGACCCAGTACTTC.

This clonotype was detected a few times. The chain combines TRBV9 with TRBJ2-7; TRBD2 matches at 14 bases. J gave up 4 bases and V 4 bases, and 10 bases lay outside the gene matches. Germline V gene data show CDR1 as SGDLS and CDR2 as YYNGEE. This CDR3 is built from 17 residues. The CDR3 DNA reads TGTGCCAGCAGCCCCCCCGGACTAGCGGGAGGAGTGTACGAGCAGTACTTC. Translated, it gives CASSPPGLAGGVYEQYF.